The next 14 T cell receptor beta chains were all read from a single sample in a study of T cell responses to AZD1222 COVID-19 vaccine. The method was immunoSEQ multiplex PCR; TCRdb's version includes in-frame clones alone and lacks a portion of them. The sample lists 90,000 to 100,000 clones, approximately 84% occurring once. Source: peripheral blood, taken 28 days after the second AZD1222 dose. Receptors were obtained from an adult who received the AZD1222 COVID-19 vaccine.

This clone was observed a handful of times. V is TRBV20-1 and J is TRBJ1-1; no reliable D call. Per the germline V gene, CDR1 is DFQATT and CDR2 is SNEGSKA (reference sequence). The CDR3 consists of 13 residues. V gave up 3 bases and J gave up 0 bases, with 8 bases separating them. Here the CDR3 reads CSASRVMNTEAFF. As DNA, the CDR3 is TGCAGTGCTAGTCGGGTCATGAACACTGAAGCTTTCTTT.

The rearrangement uses TRBV7-6 and TRBJ2-7; 8 nucleotides align to TRBD2. Losses at the gene ends were 3 bases for V and 7 bases for J; bases not matched to a gene: 11. The V gene's germline CDR1 is SGHVS and CDR2 FNYEAQ. The CDR3 consists of 15 residues. CDR3 sequence (DNA): TGTGCCAGCAGCTTGGACCGACTAGCGCCCCTTGAGCAGTACTTC. This gives the protein CASSLDRLAPLEQYF.

V usage is TRBV28 and J usage is TRBJ1-1; D is undetermined. The V gene's germline CDR1 is MDHEN and CDR2 SYDVKM. CDR3 length: 13 amino acids. Deletions cut 4 bases from V and 1 base from J, with 7 bases between. CDR3 amino acids: CASSYPSNTEAFF. The CDR3 DNA sequence: TGTGCCAGCAGTTATCCCTCGAACACTGAAGCTTTCTTT.

The chain employs TRBV7-8 and TRBJ2-2, with D uncertain. Germline V gives CDR1 SGHVS, CDR2 FQNEAQ. V was pared by 5 bases and J by 6 bases, with 7 bases between. This CDR3 has 12 residues. CDR3 in amino acids: CASSHTPGELFF. The CDR3, as DNA: TGTGCCAGCAGCCATACACCCGGGGAGCTGTTTTTT.

The V and J genes are TRBV4-1 and TRBJ2-7; D ambiguous. Between the trimmed V and J ends, which lost 0 bases and 3 bases, there was a span of 12 bases. Germline V CDR1 and CDR2: MGHRA, YSYEKL. The length of the CDR3 is 15 residues. CDR3 DNA sequence: TGCGCCAGCAGCCAAGATCCGAACAGCAACTACGAGCAGTACTTC. It codes for CASSQDPNSNYEQYF.

CDR3 loop: CASSPDNRNYNEQFF. The CDR3 DNA reads TGTGCCAGCAGCCCTGACAACCGGAACTACAATGAGCAGTTCTTC. This chain uses TRBV27 with TRBJ2-1; no clear D. This CDR3 is built from 15 residues. The germline V gene has CDR1 MNHEY and CDR2 SMNVEV (reference sequence). V gave up 6 bases and J gave up 3 bases, with 15 bases separating them.

The chain combines TRBV18 with TRBJ2-3, with unresolved D. The length of the CDR3 is 14 residues. The germline V and J ends were trimmed by 3 bases and 3 bases, with 10 bases remaining between them. Germline V gene sequence: CDR1 KGHSH, CDR2 LQKENI. CDR3 sequence: CASSPPVHTDTQYF. The CDR3 region has the DNA TGTGCCAGCTCACCCCCAGTCCATACAGATACGCAGTATTTT.

The chain has TRBV2 and TRBJ2-3, with D perhaps matching TRBD1 (5 bases). The CDR3 runs to 14 residues. V lost 6 bases and J lost 2, with 12 bases in between. Germline V gene lookup returns CDR1 SNHLY and CDR2 FYNNEI. The CDR3 sequence is CASRPDTTTDTQYF. CDR3 nucleotides: TGTGCCAGCAGACCGGACACTACCACAGATACGCAGTATTTT.

The J gene is TRBJ2-1, the V gene TRBV10-3; D is perhaps TRBD1 (5 bases). The CDR3 loop spans 11 amino acids. Trimming took off 10 bases at V and 10 bases at J, with 14 bases between the two ends. Germline assignment: CDR1 ENHRY and CDR2 SYGVKD. The CDR3 sequence: CATLLGQEQFF. CDR3 bases: TGTGCCACACTACTGGGGCAAGAGCAGTTCTTC.

V usage is TRBV7-3 and J usage is TRBJ2-1; D is uncertain. The V and J ends lost 2 bases and 9 bases respectively, with 11 bases between them. This CDR3 is 13 amino acids long. Per germline, CDR1 SGHTA and CDR2 FQGTGA. CDR3 DNA: TGTGCCAGCAGCTTAGGTCTATCGTCTGAGCAGTTCTTC. As protein: CASSLGLSSEQFF.

Only one count was recorded for this clone. The chain combines TRBV5-4 with TRBJ2-1; the D gene could be TRBD1 or TRBD2 (6 bases each). The germline V and J ends were trimmed by 4 bases and 4 bases, with 21 bases remaining between them. The germline gives CDR1 SGHNT, CDR2 YYREEE (reference sequence). The CDR3 is 17 amino acids. The CDR3 region is CASSLSGGPRSYNEQFF. The CDR3 DNA reads TGTGCCAGCAGCCTATCCGGGGGCCCCCGTTCATACAATGAGCAGTTCTTC.

The gene calls are TRBV6-1 and TRBJ1-2; D unclear. The CDR3 loop spans 17 amino acids. V lost 1 base and J lost 0, with 15 bases in between. Germline V lookup: CDR1 MNHNS, CDR2 SASEGT. Written as DNA, the CDR3 is TGTGCCAGCAGTGAAGTCACCGCCAGCTACCCTAACTATGGCTACACCTTC. Encoded protein: CASSEVTASYPNYGYTF.

The chain employs TRBV3-1 (or the pseudogene TRBV3-2) and TRBJ1-1, with 10 bases identical to TRBD1. V dropped 4 bases and J dropped 6; count of bases not matched to a gene: 8. CDR3 length: 15 residues. CDR1 and CDR2 from the germline V gene are LGHDT and YNNKEL (reference sequence). The CDR3 protein is CASSPWTGGLAEAFF. The CDR3 coding sequence is TGTGCCAGCAGCCCTTGGACAGGGGGACTCGCTGAAGCTTTCTTT.

V and J are TRBV10-3 and TRBJ2-2; 9 nucleotides line up with TRBD1. Losses at the gene ends were 8 bases for V and 6 bases for J; bases not matched to a gene: 4. The germline gives CDR1 ENHRY, CDR2 SYGVKD. CDR3 size: 13 residues. The CDR3 protein is CAIGGQGPGELFF. The CDR3 coding sequence is TGTGCCATCGGGGGACAGGGTCCCGGGGAGCTGTTTTTT.